This T cell receptor beta chain was observed in a study of cytomegalovirus exposure and HLA in healthy donors. Overall study results and limits: Among the sequence variants, a highly shared cluster was likely an artifact of sequencing. It was taken for granted in presence/absence analyses that sequencing depth across donors was roughly uniform. Per a later analysis, HLA-associated TCR beta chains showed more clonal expansion than other, equally common TCR beta chains.

The study ran its PCR with 60 Vbeta and 13 Jbeta primers. Repertoires were generated with immunoSEQ multiplex PCR, while TCRdb's copy carries only in-frame clones and drops some. The sample has about 130,000 clones; around three quarters are singletons. The CDR3 has 14 amino acids. The V end lost 6 bases, the J end lost 2 bases, and 14 bases lay between the germline ends. CDR1 is MNHNS, CDR2 SASEGT, per germline. To note about this clone: Its antigen is as yet unknown.

The material sequenced was PBMCs. The genes are TRBV6-1 and TRBJ2-7; the D gene is possibly TRBD1 (6 bases). This clonotype was sampled from a male donor in good health and CMV-seronegative. CDR3 coding DNA: TGTGCCAGCAGGGACAGAGCTTCAACCTACGAGCAGTACTTC. This gives the protein CASRDRASTYEQYF.